This is a list of T cell receptor beta chains from one sample in a study of shared clonotypes between healthy human individuals. TCRdb's table, derived via immunoSEQ multiplex PCR, lists solely in-frame clones and lacks some. The sample holds approximately 2,200,000 clones, about 92% seen once. Sequenced material: naive CD8+ T cells from PBMCs. These receptors all stem from a man aged 18 to 30 in good health. Some clones in this sample may be carry-over from other donors' samples. Each CDR3 is given with its conserved first and last residue. Fields, in order: CDR3 DNA, CDR3 protein, CDR3 length, clone size, J gene, D gene, V gene. A D gene is named only where the DNA matches it firmly. The size field is filled for only some rows; it gives once, few, many or a size class.

CDR3 DNA: TGTGCCAGCAGTTACTTGAGCGGGATTGACACCGGGGAGCTGTTTTTT
CDR3 protein: CASSYLSGIDTGELFF
CDR3 length: 16
clone size: -
J gene: TRBJ2-2
D gene: TRBD2
V gene: TRBV6-5

CDR3 DNA: TGTGCCAGCAGTTCGCGGACTAGCGGGAGGGTTATTGAGCAGTTCTTC
CDR3 protein: CASSSRTSGRVIEQFF
CDR3 length: 16
clone size: -
J gene: TRBJ2-1
D gene: TRBD2
V gene: TRBV28

CDR3 DNA: TGTGCCAGCAGCGACCGGGACCACCAAGAGACCCAGTACTTC
CDR3 protein: CASSDRDHQETQYF
CDR3 length: 14
clone size: -
J gene: TRBJ2-5
D gene: -
V gene: TRBV9

CDR3 DNA: TGTGCCAGCAGCTTGGGTCCGGGACAGTACTTC
CDR3 protein: CASSLGPGQYF
CDR3 length: 11
clone size: -
J gene: TRBJ2-7
D gene: -
V gene: TRBV5-8

CDR3 DNA: TGCGCCAGCAGCCAACTAGCGGGAGAGGGTACCGGGGAGCTGTTTTTT
CDR3 protein: CASSQLAGEGTGELFF
CDR3 length: 16
clone size: once
J gene: TRBJ2-2
D gene: TRBD2
V gene: TRBV4-3

CDR3 DNA: TGTGCCAGCAGCTTCGGACTAGCGGGCAATCCCTACGAGCAGTACTTC
CDR3 protein: CASSFGLAGNPYEQYF
CDR3 length: 16
clone size: -
J gene: TRBJ2-7
D gene: TRBD2
V gene: TRBV11-2

CDR3 DNA: TGCGCCAGCAGCCAAGTACGGCGGGACAACACAGATACGCAGTATTTT
CDR3 protein: CASSQVRRDNTDTQYF
CDR3 length: 16
clone size: -
J gene: TRBJ2-3
D gene: -
V gene: TRBV4-3

CDR3 DNA: TGCGCCAGCAGCCCCTGGATGGGCGGCCGGGGTAATGAAAAACTGTTTTTT
CDR3 protein: CASSPWMGGRGNEKLFF
CDR3 length: 17
clone size: -
J gene: TRBJ1-4
D gene: -
V gene: TRBV4-1

CDR3 DNA: TGTGCCAGCAGTTACTGGGGGGGGACTAATGAAAAACTGTTTTTT
CDR3 protein: CASSYWGGTNEKLFF
CDR3 length: 15
clone size: -
J gene: TRBJ1-4
D gene: -
V gene: TRBV6-5

CDR3 DNA: TGTGCCAGCAGTTACGGGCAGTTTCACCCGAGGGAAAAACTGTTTTTT
CDR3 protein: CASSYGQFHPREKLFF
CDR3 length: 16
clone size: -
J gene: TRBJ1-4
D gene: -
V gene: TRBV28

CDR3 DNA: TGTGCCAGCAGTCGGTCAGGAGGCACTGAAGCTTTCTTT
CDR3 protein: CASSRSGGTEAFF
CDR3 length: 13
clone size: -
J gene: TRBJ1-1
D gene: -
V gene: TRBV27

CDR3 DNA: TGTGCCAGCATTGGATTGGGGATTTTCTTT
CDR3 protein: CASIGLGIFF
CDR3 length: 10
clone size: few
J gene: TRBJ1-1
D gene: -
V gene: TRBV2

CDR3 DNA: TGTGCCAGCAGCGCATCCCCCCTTGCGGCCGCCTCCTACGAGCAGTACTTC
CDR3 protein: CASSASPLAAASYEQYF
CDR3 length: 17
clone size: once
J gene: TRBJ2-7
D gene: -
V gene: TRBV9

CDR3 DNA: TGTGCCAGTAGTATCAGTCAGGCCATAAATGAAGCTTTCTTT
CDR3 protein: CASSISQAINEAFF
CDR3 length: 14
clone size: few
J gene: TRBJ1-1
D gene: -
V gene: TRBV19

CDR3 DNA: TGCGCCAGCAGCACAAAACAGGGGGACAAAAACATTCAGTACTTC
CDR3 protein: CASSTKQGDKNIQYF
CDR3 length: 15
clone size: -
J gene: TRBJ2-4
D gene: TRBD1
V gene: TRBV5-1

CDR3 DNA: TGTGCCTGGAGTGATTTGGGGAACTATGGCTACACCTTC
CDR3 protein: CAWSDLGNYGYTF
CDR3 length: 13
clone size: -
J gene: TRBJ1-2
D gene: -
V gene: TRBV30

CDR3 DNA: TGTGCCAGCAGTTTTGGGGGGCTGGGCAATGAGCAGTTCTTC
CDR3 protein: CASSFGGLGNEQFF
CDR3 length: 14
clone size: -
J gene: TRBJ2-1
D gene: -
V gene: TRBV27

CDR3 DNA: TGTGCCAGCAGCCAGATTCGGACAGGGCTCGACGAGCAGTACTTC
CDR3 protein: CASSQIRTGLDEQYF
CDR3 length: 15
clone size: -
J gene: TRBJ2-7
D gene: TRBD1
V gene: TRBV7-9

CDR3 DNA: TGTGCCAGCAGTGAAAGGTTACTTGGACAGCAAGAAAAACTGTTTTTT
CDR3 protein: CASSERLLGQQEKLFF
CDR3 length: 16
clone size: -
J gene: TRBJ1-4
D gene: -
V gene: TRBV2

CDR3 DNA: TGTGCCAGCAGCGTGACAGGGGCTGCGGACGAGCAGTACTTC
CDR3 protein: CASSVTGAADEQYF
CDR3 length: 14
clone size: -
J gene: TRBJ2-7
D gene: TRBD1
V gene: TRBV9

CDR3 DNA: TGTGCCAGCAGCTTGAGGGCAGGGGGGATTGTAGGCGAAAAACTGTTTTTT
CDR3 protein: CASSLRAGGIVGEKLFF
CDR3 length: 17
clone size: -
J gene: TRBJ1-4
D gene: TRBD1
V gene: TRBV5-4

CDR3 DNA: TGTGCCAGCAGTTATTATCCAGGGCCGGAGGCTGAAGCTTTCTTT
CDR3 protein: CASSYYPGPEAEAFF
CDR3 length: 15
clone size: few
J gene: TRBJ1-1
D gene: -
V gene: TRBV6-6

CDR3 DNA: TGTGCCAGCAGCCCGACAGGGGGCAAACATGGCTACACCTTC
CDR3 protein: CASSPTGGKHGYTF
CDR3 length: 14
clone size: -
J gene: TRBJ1-2
D gene: TRBD1
V gene: TRBV5-6

CDR3 DNA: TGTGCCAGCAGTGGACAACAGGGGGCGCCGACTGAAGCTTTCTTT
CDR3 protein: CASSGQQGAPTEAFF
CDR3 length: 15
clone size: few
J gene: TRBJ1-1
D gene: TRBD1
V gene: TRBV2

CDR3 DNA: TGTGCCAGCAGTTCCGCCCCTCGTCGGGAGGGTAGGTACGAGCAGTACTTC
CDR3 protein: CASSSAPRREGRYEQYF
CDR3 length: 17
clone size: once
J gene: TRBJ2-7
D gene: TRBD2
V gene: TRBV28

CDR3 DNA: TGTGCCTGGAGTCCTCCAATAGCGGGAGCCTCGAACACCGGGGAGCTGTTTTTT
CDR3 protein: CAWSPPIAGASNTGELFF
CDR3 length: 18
clone size: -
J gene: TRBJ2-2
D gene: TRBD2
V gene: TRBV30

CDR3 DNA: TGTGCCAGCAGTTTGTTTAGGGTTTCGGGCACTGAAGCTTTCTTT
CDR3 protein: CASSLFRVSGTEAFF
CDR3 length: 15
clone size: -
J gene: TRBJ1-1
D gene: -
V gene: TRBV28

CDR3 DNA: TGCGCCAGCAGCTTGGCGAGCGGAACCACCTACGAGCAGTACTTC
CDR3 protein: CASSLASGTTYEQYF
CDR3 length: 15
clone size: -
J gene: TRBJ2-7
D gene: -
V gene: TRBV5-1

CDR3 DNA: TGTGCCAGCAGCCCGGGGCTGGAGCAGTACTTC
CDR3 protein: CASSPGLEQYF
CDR3 length: 11
clone size: -
J gene: TRBJ2-7
D gene: -
V gene: TRBV7-9

CDR3 DNA: TGTGCCAGTAGTAGGGCGTCCTGGGATGAGCAGTTCTTC
CDR3 protein: CASSRASWDEQFF
CDR3 length: 13
clone size: -
J gene: TRBJ2-1
D gene: -
V gene: TRBV19

CDR3 DNA: TGTGCCAGCAGTTCCCCTTCAACGACAGGGGCCCGCACAGATACGCAGTATTTT
CDR3 protein: CASSSPSTTGARTDTQYF
CDR3 length: 18
clone size: -
J gene: TRBJ2-3
D gene: TRBD1
V gene: TRBV27

CDR3 DNA: TGTGCCAGTATTGCTAGCGGATCCTACAATGAGCAGTTCTTC
CDR3 protein: CASIASGSYNEQFF
CDR3 length: 14
clone size: -
J gene: TRBJ2-1
D gene: TRBD2
V gene: TRBV27

CDR3 DNA: TGTGCCATCAGTGTCCGGACTAGCGGGAGTTACGAGCAGTACTTC
CDR3 protein: CAISVRTSGSYEQYF
CDR3 length: 15
clone size: -
J gene: TRBJ2-7
D gene: TRBD2
V gene: TRBV10-3

CDR3 DNA: TGCGCCAGCAGCCCACCGGGACAGATCTATGGCTACACCTTC
CDR3 protein: CASSPPGQIYGYTF
CDR3 length: 14
clone size: -
J gene: TRBJ1-2
D gene: TRBD1
V gene: TRBV4-1

CDR3 DNA: TGCGCCAGCAGCCCTAGACAGGGGGCGGACGAGCAGTACTTC
CDR3 protein: CASSPRQGADEQYF
CDR3 length: 14
clone size: -
J gene: TRBJ2-7
D gene: TRBD1
V gene: TRBV4-1

CDR3 DNA: TGTGCCAGCAGCTTGGGGGGCCCGCGGGGTCTAGAGCAGTACTTC
CDR3 protein: CASSLGGPRGLEQYF
CDR3 length: 15
clone size: -
J gene: TRBJ2-7
D gene: -
V gene: TRBV11-2

CDR3 DNA: TGTGCCAGCAGCGTAGGAAGGGGACAGATCACAGATACGCAGTATTTT
CDR3 protein: CASSVGRGQITDTQYF
CDR3 length: 16
clone size: -
J gene: TRBJ2-3
D gene: TRBD1
V gene: TRBV9

CDR3 DNA: TGTGCCAGTAGTATAGATTTGGAGGATCAGCCCCAGCATTTT
CDR3 protein: CASSIDLEDQPQHF
CDR3 length: 14
clone size: -
J gene: TRBJ1-5
D gene: -
V gene: TRBV19

CDR3 DNA: TGTGCCAGCAGCTTTTCCACGAACACCGGGGAGCTGTTTTTT
CDR3 protein: CASSFSTNTGELFF
CDR3 length: 14
clone size: -
J gene: TRBJ2-2
D gene: -
V gene: TRBV5-6

CDR3 DNA: TGTGCCAGCAGCTCCCCTAGCGGGACGCCCTCCTACAATGAGCAGTTCTTC
CDR3 protein: CASSSPSGTPSYNEQFF
CDR3 length: 17
clone size: -
J gene: TRBJ2-1
D gene: TRBD2
V gene: TRBV7-2

CDR3 DNA: TGTGCCAGCAGCTCGGGGGCCTCCTACGAGCAGTACTTC
CDR3 protein: CASSSGASYEQYF
CDR3 length: 13
clone size: -
J gene: TRBJ2-7
D gene: -
V gene: TRBV5-6

CDR3 DNA: TGTGCCAGCAGTTACTTCGGAGGTAGCATGGATGAGCAGTTCTTC
CDR3 protein: CASSYFGGSMDEQFF
CDR3 length: 15
clone size: -
J gene: TRBJ2-1
D gene: -
V gene: TRBV6-5

CDR3 DNA: TGTGCCAGCAGCCCCAGAACCGGGACAGGGGTTTTCGGCTACACCTTC
CDR3 protein: CASSPRTGTGVFGYTF
CDR3 length: 16
clone size: -
J gene: TRBJ1-2
D gene: TRBD1
V gene: TRBV7-9

CDR3 DNA: TGTGCCAGCAGTGACGTTTCGGGGGCTGCCGAAGCTTTCTTT
CDR3 protein: CASSDVSGAAEAFF
CDR3 length: 14
clone size: -
J gene: TRBJ1-1
D gene: -
V gene: TRBV25-1

CDR3 DNA: TGTGCCAGCAGTAGCGACAGCTCCTACGAGCAGTACTTC
CDR3 protein: CASSSDSSYEQYF
CDR3 length: 13
clone size: -
J gene: TRBJ2-7
D gene: -
V gene: TRBV2

CDR3 DNA: TGTGCCAGTAGTAGGGGGGCCTCGGTGGAGCAGTACTTC
CDR3 protein: CASSRGASVEQYF
CDR3 length: 13
clone size: -
J gene: TRBJ2-7
D gene: -
V gene: TRBV19